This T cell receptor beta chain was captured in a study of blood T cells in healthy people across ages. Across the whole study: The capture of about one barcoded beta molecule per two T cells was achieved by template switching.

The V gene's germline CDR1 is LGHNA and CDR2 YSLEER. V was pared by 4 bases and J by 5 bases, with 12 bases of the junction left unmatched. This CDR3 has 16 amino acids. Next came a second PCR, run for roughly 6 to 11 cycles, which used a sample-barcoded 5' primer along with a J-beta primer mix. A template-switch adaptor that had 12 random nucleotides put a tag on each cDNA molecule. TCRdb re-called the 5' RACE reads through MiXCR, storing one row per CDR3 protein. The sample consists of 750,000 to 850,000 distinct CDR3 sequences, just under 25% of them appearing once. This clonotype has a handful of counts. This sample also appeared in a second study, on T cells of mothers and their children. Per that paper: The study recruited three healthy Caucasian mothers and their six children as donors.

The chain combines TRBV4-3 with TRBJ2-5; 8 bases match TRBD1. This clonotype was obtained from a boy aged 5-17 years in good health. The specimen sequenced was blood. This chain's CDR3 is CASSPGQAPEGETQYF. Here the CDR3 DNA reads TGCGCCAGCAGCCCGGGACAGGCGCCCGAAGGGGAGACCCAGTACTTC.